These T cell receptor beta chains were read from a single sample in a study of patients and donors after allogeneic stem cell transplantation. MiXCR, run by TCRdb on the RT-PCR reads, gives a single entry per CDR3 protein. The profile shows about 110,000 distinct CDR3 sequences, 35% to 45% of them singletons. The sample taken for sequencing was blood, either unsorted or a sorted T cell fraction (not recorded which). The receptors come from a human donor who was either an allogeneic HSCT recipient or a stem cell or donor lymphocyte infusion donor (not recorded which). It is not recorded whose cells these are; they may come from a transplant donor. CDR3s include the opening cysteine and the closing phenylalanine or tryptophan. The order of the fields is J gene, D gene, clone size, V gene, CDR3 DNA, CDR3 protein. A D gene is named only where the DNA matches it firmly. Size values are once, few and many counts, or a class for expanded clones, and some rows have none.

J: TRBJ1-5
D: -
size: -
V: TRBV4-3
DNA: TGCGCCAGCAGCCAAGGGATATTCAATCAGCCCCAGCATTTT
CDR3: CASSQGIFNQPQHF

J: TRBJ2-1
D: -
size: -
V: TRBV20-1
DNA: TGCAGTGCTAGGTTGAACGGGGGAGATGAGCAGTTCTTC
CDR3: CSARLNGGDEQFF

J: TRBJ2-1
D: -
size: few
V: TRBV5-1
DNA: TGCGCCAGCAGCTTGCCTACCTCCTACAATGAGCAGTTCTTC
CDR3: CASSLPTSYNEQFF

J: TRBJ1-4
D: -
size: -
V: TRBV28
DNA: TGTGCCAGCACCAGTAATGAAAAACTGTTTTTT
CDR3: CASTSNEKLFF

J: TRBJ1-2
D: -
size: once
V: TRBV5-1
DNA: TGCGCCAGCAGCTTAAGGGGTGAAGGGAATTATGGCTACACCTTC
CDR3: CASSLRGEGNYGYTF

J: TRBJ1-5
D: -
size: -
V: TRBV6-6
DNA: TGTGCCAGCAATCAGGGCCACAATCAGCCCCAGCATTTT
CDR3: CASNQGHNQPQHF

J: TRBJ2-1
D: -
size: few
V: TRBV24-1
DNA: TGTGCCACCAGTGATACAACCAGGGTTGAGCAGTTCTTC
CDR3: CATSDTTRVEQFF

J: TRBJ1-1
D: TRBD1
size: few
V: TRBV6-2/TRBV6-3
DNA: TGTGCCAGCACCACAACCGGACAGGGTGGGAACACTGAAGCTTTCTTT
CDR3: CASTTTGQGGNTEAFF

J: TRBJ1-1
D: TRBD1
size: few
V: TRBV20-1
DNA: TGCAGTGCGGGACAGAGGGAAGCTTTCTTT
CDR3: CSAGQREAFF

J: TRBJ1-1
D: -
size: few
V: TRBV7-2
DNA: TGTGCCAGCAGCAAAGACAGGCCTTCAAACGCTGAAGCTTTCTTT
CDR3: CASSKDRPSNAEAFF

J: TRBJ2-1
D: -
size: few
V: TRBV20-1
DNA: TGCAGTGCTAGAAGCCAGGGTTGGGATGAGCAGTTCTTC
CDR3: CSARSQGWDEQFF

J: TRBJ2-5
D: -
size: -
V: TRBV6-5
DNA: TGTGCCAGCAGTTACTCGATGGCGGAGACCCAGTACTTC
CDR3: CASSYSMAETQYF

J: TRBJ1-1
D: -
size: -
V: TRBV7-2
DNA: TGTGCCAGCAGCCCGAGGGTACACAAGGGTGAAGCTTTCTTT
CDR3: CASSPRVHKGEAFF

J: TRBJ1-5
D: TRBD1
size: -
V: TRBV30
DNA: TGTGCCTGGAGCAGTGACAGGGGGAGGCAGCCCCAGCATTTT
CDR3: CAWSSDRGRQPQHF

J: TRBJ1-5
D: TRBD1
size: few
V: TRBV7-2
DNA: TGTGCCAGCAGCGGATCCGGGACAGCAAATCAGCCCCAGCATTTT
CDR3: CASSGSGTANQPQHF

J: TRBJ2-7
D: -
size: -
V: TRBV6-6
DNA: TGTGCCAGCAGTTACTCCGGACGGGCCTACGAGCAGTACTTC
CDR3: CASSYSGRAYEQYF

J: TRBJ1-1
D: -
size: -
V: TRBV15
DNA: TGTGCCACCAGCAGGTCCCTGGCGGGCACTGAAGCTTTCTTT
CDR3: CATSRSLAGTEAFF

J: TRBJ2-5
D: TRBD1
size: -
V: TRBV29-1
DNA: TGCAGCGCAGGGGGCGCGTATGAGACCCAGTACTTC
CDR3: CSAGGAYETQYF

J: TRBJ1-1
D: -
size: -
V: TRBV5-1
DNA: TGCGCCAGCGGCCGGGACGGATCGTTCATGAACACTGAAGCTTTCTTT
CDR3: CASGRDGSFMNTEAFF

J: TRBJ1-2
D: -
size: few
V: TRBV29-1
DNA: TGCAGCGTGGTGACAGGTTTTAACTATGGCTACACCTTC
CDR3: CSVVTGFNYGYTF

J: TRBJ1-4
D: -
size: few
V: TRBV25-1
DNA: TGTGCCAGCAAAGGCGAAAAACTGTTTTTT
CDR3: CASKGEKLFF

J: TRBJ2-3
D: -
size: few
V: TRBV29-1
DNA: TGCAGCGTTGAAGGTCGGGTCACAGATACGCAGTATTTT
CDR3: CSVEGRVTDTQYF

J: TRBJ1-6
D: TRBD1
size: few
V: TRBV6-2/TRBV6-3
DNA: TGTGCCAGCAGCCGGGACAGGCTGAATTCACCCCTCCACTTT
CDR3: CASSRDRLNSPLHF

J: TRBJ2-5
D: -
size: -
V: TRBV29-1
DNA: TGCAGCTCCCTGGACAGCTTCACCCGTAGGCCCCAGTACTTC
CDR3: CSSLDSFTRRPQYF

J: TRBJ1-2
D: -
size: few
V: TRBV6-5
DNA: TGTGCCAGCAGTTACCAGGGAGGGATCAAGTTCTCTTATGGCTACACCTTC
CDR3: CASSYQGGIKFSYGYTF

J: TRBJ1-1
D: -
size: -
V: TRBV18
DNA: TGTGCCAGCTCACCACACAGGGTGAACACTGAAGCTTTCTTT
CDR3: CASSPHRVNTEAFF

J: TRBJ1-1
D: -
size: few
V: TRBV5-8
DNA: TGTGCCAGCAGCTTGGTTTATGTTTCCGGTCAGAACACTGAAGCTTTCTTT
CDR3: CASSLVYVSGQNTEAFF

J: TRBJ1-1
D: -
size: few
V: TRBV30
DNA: TGTGCCTGGAGCATACACCCTCTCGAAGCTTTCTTT
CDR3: CAWSIHPLEAFF

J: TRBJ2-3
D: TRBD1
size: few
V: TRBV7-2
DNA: TGTGCCAGCAGCCGGACAGGGAGCACAGATACGCAGTATTTT
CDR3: CASSRTGSTDTQYF

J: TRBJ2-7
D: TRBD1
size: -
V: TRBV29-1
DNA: TGCAGCGTTAGACGACAGGGCCACTACGAGCAGTACTTC
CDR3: CSVRRQGHYEQYF

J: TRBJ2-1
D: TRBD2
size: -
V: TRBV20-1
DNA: TGCAGTGCTAGGCGGGGGGAGGGCCACAATGAGCAGTTCTTC
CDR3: CSARRGEGHNEQFF

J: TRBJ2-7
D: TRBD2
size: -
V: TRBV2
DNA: TGTGCCAGCAGGGGGACTAGCGGGAGATACGAGCAGTACTTC
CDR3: CASRGTSGRYEQYF

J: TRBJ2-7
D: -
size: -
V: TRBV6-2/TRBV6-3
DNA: TGTGCCAGCAGTCCGTACGACGGAACCTACGAGCAGTACTTC
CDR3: CASSPYDGTYEQYF

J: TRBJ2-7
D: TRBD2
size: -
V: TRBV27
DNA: TGTGCCAGCAGTTTTGGCGGGAGAGGGTACGAGCAGTACTTC
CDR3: CASSFGGRGYEQYF

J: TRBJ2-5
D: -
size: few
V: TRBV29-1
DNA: TGCAGCGTTGAGTCGAGGGCGACCCAGTACTTC
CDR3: CSVESRATQYF

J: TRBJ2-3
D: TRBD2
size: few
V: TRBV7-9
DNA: TGTGCCAGCAGCTTAGCCCCTGGCGGGAGGCGCACAGATACGCAGTATTTT
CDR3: CASSLAPGGRRTDTQYF